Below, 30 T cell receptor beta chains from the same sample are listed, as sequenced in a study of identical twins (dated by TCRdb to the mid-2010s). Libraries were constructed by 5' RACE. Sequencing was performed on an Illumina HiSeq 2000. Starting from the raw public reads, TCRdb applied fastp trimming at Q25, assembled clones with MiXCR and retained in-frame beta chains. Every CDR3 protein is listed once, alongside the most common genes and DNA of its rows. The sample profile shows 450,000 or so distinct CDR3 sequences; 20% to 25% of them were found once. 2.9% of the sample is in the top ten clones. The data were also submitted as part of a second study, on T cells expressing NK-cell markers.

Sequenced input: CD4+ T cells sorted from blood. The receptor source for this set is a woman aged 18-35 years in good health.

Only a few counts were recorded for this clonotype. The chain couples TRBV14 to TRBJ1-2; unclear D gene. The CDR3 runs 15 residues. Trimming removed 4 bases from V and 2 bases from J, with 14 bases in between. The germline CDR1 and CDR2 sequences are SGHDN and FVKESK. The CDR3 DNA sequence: TGTGCCAGCAGCCGAGGCGGGGTGATGAACTATGGCTACACCTTC. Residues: CASSRGGVMNYGYTF.

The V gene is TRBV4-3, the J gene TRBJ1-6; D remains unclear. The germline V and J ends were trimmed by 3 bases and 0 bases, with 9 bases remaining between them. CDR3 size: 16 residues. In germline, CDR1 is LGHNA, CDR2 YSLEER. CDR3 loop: CASSHDGSSYNSPLHF. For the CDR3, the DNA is TGCGCCAGCAGCCACGACGGGAGCTCCTATAATTCACCCCTCCACTTT.

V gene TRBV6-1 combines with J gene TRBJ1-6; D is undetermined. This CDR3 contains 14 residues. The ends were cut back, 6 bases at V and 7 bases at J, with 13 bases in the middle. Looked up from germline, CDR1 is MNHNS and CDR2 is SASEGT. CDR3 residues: CASSQGPPNSPLHF. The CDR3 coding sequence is TGTGCCAGCAGCCAAGGGCCGCCAAATTCACCCCTCCACTTT.

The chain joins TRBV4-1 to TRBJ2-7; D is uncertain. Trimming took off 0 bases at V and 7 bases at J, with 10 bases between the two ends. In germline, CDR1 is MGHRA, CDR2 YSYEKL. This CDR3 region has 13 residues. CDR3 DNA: TGCGCCAGCAGCCAAGATGCTCCAGGTGAGCAGTACTTC. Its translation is CASSQDAPGEQYF.

The CDR3 loop reads CASEIQGAGELFF. For the CDR3, the DNA is TGTGCCAGCGAGATCCAGGGAGCCGGGGAGCTGTTTTTT. The chain is built from TRBV2 and TRBJ2-2; D is possibly TRBD1 or TRBD2 (5 bases each). CDR1 is SNHLY, CDR2 FYNNEI, per germline. The CDR3 totals 13 residues. V was pared by 8 bases and J by 6 bases, with 13 bases between.

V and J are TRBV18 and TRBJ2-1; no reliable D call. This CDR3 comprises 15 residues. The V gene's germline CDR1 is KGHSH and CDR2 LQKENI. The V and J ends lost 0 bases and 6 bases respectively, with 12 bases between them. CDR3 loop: CASSPPQKPSNEQFF. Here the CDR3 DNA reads TGTGCCAGCTCACCACCGCAAAAGCCGAGCAATGAGCAGTTCTTC.

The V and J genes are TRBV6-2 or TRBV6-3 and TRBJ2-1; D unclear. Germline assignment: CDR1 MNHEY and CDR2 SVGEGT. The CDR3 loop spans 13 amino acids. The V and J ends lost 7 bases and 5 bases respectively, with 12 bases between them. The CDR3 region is CASKFLGNNEQFF. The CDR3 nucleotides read TGTGCCAGCAAGTTTTTGGGGAACAATGAGCAGTTCTTC.

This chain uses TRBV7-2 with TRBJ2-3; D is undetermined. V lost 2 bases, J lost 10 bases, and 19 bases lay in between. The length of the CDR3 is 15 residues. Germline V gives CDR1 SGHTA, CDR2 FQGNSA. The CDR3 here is CASSLRVPGTWSQYF. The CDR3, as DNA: TGTGCCAGCAGCTTAAGGGTTCCGGGCACATGGTCGCAGTATTTT.

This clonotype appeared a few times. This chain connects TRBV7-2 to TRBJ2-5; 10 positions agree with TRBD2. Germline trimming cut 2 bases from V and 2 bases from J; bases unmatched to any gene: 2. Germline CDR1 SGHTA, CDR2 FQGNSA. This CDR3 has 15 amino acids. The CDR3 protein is CASSLQLAGQETQYF. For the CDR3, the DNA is TGTGCCAGCAGCTTACAACTAGCGGGGCAAGAGACCCAGTACTTC.

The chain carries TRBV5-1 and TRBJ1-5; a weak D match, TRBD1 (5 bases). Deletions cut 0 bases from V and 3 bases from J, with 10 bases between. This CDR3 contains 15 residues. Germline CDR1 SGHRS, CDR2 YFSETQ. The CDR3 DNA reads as TGCGCCAGCAGCTTGGCCGGGGACTACAATCAGCCCCAGCATTTT. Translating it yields CASSLAGDYNQPQHF.

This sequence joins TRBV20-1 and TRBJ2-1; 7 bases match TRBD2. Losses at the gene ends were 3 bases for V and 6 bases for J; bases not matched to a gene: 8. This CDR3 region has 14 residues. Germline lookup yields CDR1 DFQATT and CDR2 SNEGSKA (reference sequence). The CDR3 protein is CSARGRARINEQFF. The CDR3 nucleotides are TGCAGTGCTAGGGGGAGGGCCCGTATCAATGAGCAGTTCTTC.

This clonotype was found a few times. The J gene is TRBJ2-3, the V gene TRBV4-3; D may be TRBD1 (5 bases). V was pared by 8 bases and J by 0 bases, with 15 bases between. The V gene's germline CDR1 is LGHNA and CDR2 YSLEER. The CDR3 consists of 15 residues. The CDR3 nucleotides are TGCGCCAGCGGACAAGTCCCGCCTAGCACAGATACGCAGTATTTT. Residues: CASGQVPPSTDTQYF.

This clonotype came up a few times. CDR3 coding DNA: TGTGCCAGCAGGGGGCTCCAAGAGACCCAGTACTTC. Protein product: CASRGLQETQYF. The chain carries TRBV6-2 or TRBV6-3 and TRBJ2-5, with D perhaps TRBD1 (5 bases). Deletions cut 6 bases from V and 1 base from J, with 6 bases between. Germline CDR1 and CDR2: MNHEY and SVGEGT. The CDR3 totals 12 residues.

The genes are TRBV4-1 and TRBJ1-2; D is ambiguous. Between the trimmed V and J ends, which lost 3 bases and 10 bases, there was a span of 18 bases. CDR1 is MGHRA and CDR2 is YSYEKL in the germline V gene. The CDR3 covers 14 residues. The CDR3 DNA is TGCGCCAGCAGCCAGGACTCACAGCGATCGGACTACACCTTC. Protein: CASSQDSQRSDYTF.

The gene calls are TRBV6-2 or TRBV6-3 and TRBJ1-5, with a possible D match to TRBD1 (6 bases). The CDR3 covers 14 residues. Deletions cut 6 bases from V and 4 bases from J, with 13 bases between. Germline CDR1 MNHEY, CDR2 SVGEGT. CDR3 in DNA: TGTGCCAGCAGGGAGCGGACAGAGAATCAGCCCCAGCATTTT. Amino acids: CASRERTENQPQHF.

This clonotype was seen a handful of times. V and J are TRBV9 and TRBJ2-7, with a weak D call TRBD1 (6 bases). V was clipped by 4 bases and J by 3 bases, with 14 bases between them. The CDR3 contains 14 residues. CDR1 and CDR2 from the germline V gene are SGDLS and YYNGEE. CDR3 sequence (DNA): TGTGCCAGCAGCCCGCGACAGGAATTCTACGAGCAGTACTTC. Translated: CASSPRQEFYEQYF.

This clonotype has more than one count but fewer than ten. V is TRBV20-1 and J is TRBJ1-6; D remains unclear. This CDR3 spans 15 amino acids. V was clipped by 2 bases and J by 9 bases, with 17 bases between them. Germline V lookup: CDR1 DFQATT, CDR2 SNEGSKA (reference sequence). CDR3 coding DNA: TGCAGTGCTAGAAAACACGTCCCGCCCAGTTCACCCCTCCACTTT. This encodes CSARKHVPPSSPLHF.

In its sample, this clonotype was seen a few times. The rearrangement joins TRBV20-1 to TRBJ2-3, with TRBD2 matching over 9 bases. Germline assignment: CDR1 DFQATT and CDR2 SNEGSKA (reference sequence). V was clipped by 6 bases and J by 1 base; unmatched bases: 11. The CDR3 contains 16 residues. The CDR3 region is CSAARLSGGRTDTQYF. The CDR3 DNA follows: TGCAGTGCCGCCCGTCTTAGCGGGGGACGCACAGATACGCAGTATTTT.

CDR3: CASSLREDEQYF. The CDR3 DNA reads as TGTGCCAGCAGCTTGAGGGAGGACGAGCAGTACTTC. The chain uses TRBV7-9 and TRBJ2-7; D is perhaps TRBD2 (6 bases). Trimming pared 3 bases from V and 5 bases from J, leaving 8 bases between. The length of the CDR3 is 12 residues. Per the germline V gene, CDR1 is SEHNR and CDR2 is FQNEAQ (reference sequence).

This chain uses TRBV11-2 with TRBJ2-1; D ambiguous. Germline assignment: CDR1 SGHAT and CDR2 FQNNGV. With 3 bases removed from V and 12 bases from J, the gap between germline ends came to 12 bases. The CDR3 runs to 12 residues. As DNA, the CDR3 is TGTGCCAGCAGCTTTCTCGACAAGCGGCAGTTCTTC. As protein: CASSFLDKRQFF.

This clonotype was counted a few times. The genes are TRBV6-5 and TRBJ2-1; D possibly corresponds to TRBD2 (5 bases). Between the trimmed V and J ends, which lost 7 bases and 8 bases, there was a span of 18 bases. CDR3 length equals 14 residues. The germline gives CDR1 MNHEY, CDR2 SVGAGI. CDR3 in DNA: TGTGCCAGCAATTTCAGAGGAGGTCTTCATGAGCAGTTCTTC. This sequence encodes CASNFRGGLHEQFF.

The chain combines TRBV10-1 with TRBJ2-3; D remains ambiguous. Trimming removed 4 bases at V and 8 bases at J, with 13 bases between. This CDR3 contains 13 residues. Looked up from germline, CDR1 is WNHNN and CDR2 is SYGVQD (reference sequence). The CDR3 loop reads CASSVKAETTQYF. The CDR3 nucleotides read TGCGCCAGCAGTGTTAAAGCTGAAACTACGCAGTATTTT.

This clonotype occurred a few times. The CDR3 is CASSQGASGRVGEQFF. The CDR3 DNA reads as TGCGCCAGCAGCCAAGGCGCTAGCGGGAGGGTGGGTGAGCAGTTCTTC. The chain carries TRBV4-3 and TRBJ2-1; 12 bases map to TRBD2. The CDR3 extends over 16 amino acids. J was trimmed by 9 bases and V by 1 base; bases with no gene match: 7. The V gene's germline CDR1 is LGHNA and CDR2 YSLEER.

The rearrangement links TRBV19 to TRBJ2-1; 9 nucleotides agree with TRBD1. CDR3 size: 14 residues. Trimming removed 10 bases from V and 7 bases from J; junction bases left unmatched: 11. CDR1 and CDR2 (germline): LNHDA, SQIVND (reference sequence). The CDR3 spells CATRDRVHSNEQFF. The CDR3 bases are TGTGCCACAAGGGACAGGGTGCACAGTAATGAGCAGTTCTTC.

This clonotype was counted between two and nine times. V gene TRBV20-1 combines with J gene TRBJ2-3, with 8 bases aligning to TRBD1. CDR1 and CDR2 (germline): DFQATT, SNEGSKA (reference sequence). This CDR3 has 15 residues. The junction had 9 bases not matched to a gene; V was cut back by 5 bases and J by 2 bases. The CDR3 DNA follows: TGCAGTGCTGTTATGGACAGGGATATCACAGATACGCAGTATTTT. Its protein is CSAVMDRDITDTQYF.

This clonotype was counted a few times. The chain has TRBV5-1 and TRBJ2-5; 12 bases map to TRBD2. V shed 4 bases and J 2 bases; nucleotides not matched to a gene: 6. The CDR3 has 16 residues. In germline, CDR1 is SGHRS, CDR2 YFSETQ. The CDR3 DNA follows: TGCGCCAGCAGCGTGATGACTAGCGGGGGACAAGAGACCCAGTACTTC. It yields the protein CASSVMTSGGQETQYF.

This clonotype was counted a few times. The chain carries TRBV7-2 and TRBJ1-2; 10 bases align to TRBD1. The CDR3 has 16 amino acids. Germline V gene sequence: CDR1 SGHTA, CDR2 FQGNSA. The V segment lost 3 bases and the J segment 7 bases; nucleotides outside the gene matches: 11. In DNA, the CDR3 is TGTGCCAGCAGCTTTCTAGCAAGGACAGGGGGTTTTGGCTACACCTTC. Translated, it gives CASSFLARTGGFGYTF.

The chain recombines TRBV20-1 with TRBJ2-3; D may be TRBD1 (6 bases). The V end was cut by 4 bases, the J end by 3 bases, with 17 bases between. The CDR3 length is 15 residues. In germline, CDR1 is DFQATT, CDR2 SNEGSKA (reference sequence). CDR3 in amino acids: CSAKVGSQGTDTQYF. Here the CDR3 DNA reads TGCAGTGCTAAAGTCGGCTCACAGGGAACAGATACGCAGTATTTT.

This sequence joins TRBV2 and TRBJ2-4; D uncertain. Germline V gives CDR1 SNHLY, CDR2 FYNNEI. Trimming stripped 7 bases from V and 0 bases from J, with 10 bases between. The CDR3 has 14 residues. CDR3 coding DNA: TGTGCCAGCAAGCCGACCTTAGCCAAAAACATTCAGTACTTC. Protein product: CASKPTLAKNIQYF.

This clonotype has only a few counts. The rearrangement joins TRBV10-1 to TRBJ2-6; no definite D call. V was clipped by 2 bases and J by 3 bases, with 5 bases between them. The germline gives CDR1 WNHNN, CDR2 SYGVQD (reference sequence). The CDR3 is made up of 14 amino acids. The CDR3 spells CASSEGRGANVLTF. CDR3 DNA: TGCGCCAGCAGTGAGGGTCGTGGGGCCAACGTCCTGACTTTC.